These 14 T cell receptor beta chains were all obtained from the same sample, sequenced in a study of shared clonotypes between healthy human individuals. The data were produced by immunoSEQ multiplex PCR, yet TCRdb's version contains in-frame clones alone and is incomplete. Of 300,000 to 350,000 clones listed, 73% were seen once; the top ten hold about 10%. Input material: memory CD4+ T cells sorted from blood. The subset here: CD45RA-negative fraction. The source of these receptors is a man between 25 and 39 years old in good health.

This clone was detected only once. This sequence joins TRBV19 and TRBJ1-3; maybe TRBD1 (6 bases). The CDR3 runs to 15 residues. Germline V gene data show CDR1 as LNHDA and CDR2 as SQIVND (reference sequence). V was clipped by 5 bases and J by 2 bases, with 13 bases between them. CDR3 in DNA: TGTGCCAGTAGTGCCGCCGGGGGCGCTGGAAACACCATATATTTT. As protein: CASSAAGGAGNTIYF.

This clone occurred once. The junction and the germline gene differ at one end; a read error may be behind it. This rearrangement joins TRBV11-3 to TRBJ2-1; the D is unclear. The CDR3 loop spans 14 amino acids. Germline-derived CDR1 and CDR2 are SGHNT and YENEEA. CDR3: CASSLDNSHNEQFF. The CDR3 region has the DNA TGTGCCAGCAGCTTAGACAACTCCCACAATGAGCAGTTCTTC. Using reference TRBV11-3 and TRBJ2-1 for the parts outside the CDR3, the full variable domain is EAGVVQSPRYKIIEKKQPVAFWCNPISGHNTLYWYLQNLGQGPELLIRYENEEAVDDSQLPKDRFSAERLKGVDSTLKIQPAELGDSAVYLCASSLDNSHNEQFFGPGTRLTVL.

The chain uses TRBV7-6 and TRBJ2-1; 7 positions agree with TRBD2. CDR3 size: 19 residues. The V and J ends lost 5 bases and 3 bases, in that order; junction bases with no gene match: 19. The germline CDR1 and CDR2 sequences are SGHVS and FNYEAQ. The CDR3 here is CASSPSISMAGDFYNEQFF. The CDR3 nucleotides read TGTGCCAGCAGCCCTTCAATTTCTATGGCGGGAGATTTCTACAATGAGCAGTTCTTC.

The V call is TRBV28, the J call TRBJ2-2; D might be TRBD1 (6 bases). Germline V gene lookup returns CDR1 MDHEN and CDR2 SYDVKM. V dropped 5 bases and J dropped 1 base, with 14 bases sitting between them. The CDR3 length is 16 residues. The CDR3 nucleotides read TGTGCCAGCAGTGGATGGGGGCAGGGGAACACCGGGGAGCTGTTTTTT. It specifies CASSGWGQGNTGELFF. The full variable domain, in which reference TRBV28 and TRBJ2-2 provide the parts outside the CDR3, is DVKVTQSSRYLVKRTGEKVFLECVQDMDHENMFWYRQDPGLGLRLIYFSYDVKMKEKGDIPEGYSVSREKKERFSLILESASTNQTSMYLCASSGWGQGNTGELFFGEGSRLTVL.

Ten or more counts support this clone. This sequence joins TRBV11-3 and TRBJ2-2; 7 nucleotides line up with TRBD2. The CDR3 totals 15 residues. The V segment lost 5 bases and the J segment 5 bases; nucleotides outside the gene matches: 8. Germline V gene lookup returns CDR1 SGHNT and CDR2 YENEEA. The CDR3 DNA follows: TGTGCCAGCAGCCGAGCGGCGGGAGTGACCGGGGAGCTGTTTTTT. This translates into CASSRAAGVTGELFF.

The chain employs TRBV7-6 and TRBJ2-3, with D perhaps being TRBD1 or TRBD2 (5 bases each). Trimming left V 2 bases short and J 5 bases short, with 14 bases between. The CDR3 is 15 amino acids. Germline V gene data show CDR1 as SGHVS and CDR2 as FNYEAQ. The CDR3 region is CASSLIQARGDTQYF. Here the CDR3 DNA reads TGTGCCAGCAGCTTAATTCAGGCGAGGGGAGATACGCAGTATTTT.

V gene TRBV2 combines with J gene TRBJ2-3, with TRBD2 identical over 7 bases. V dropped 6 bases and J dropped 2; count of bases not matched to a gene: 11. Looked up from germline, CDR1 is SNHLY and CDR2 is FYNNEI. The CDR3 covers 16 residues. CDR3 protein: CASRQAGWGSTDTQYF. The CDR3 DNA reads as TGTGCCAGCAGACAAGCGGGGTGGGGGTCCACAGATACGCAGTATTTT.

A word on this clone: This clone may be a read error of a much larger clone one base away. The rearrangement uses TRBV2 and TRBJ2-7; D gene unclear. This CDR3 is 14 amino acids long. Germline V gene data show CDR1 as SNHLY and CDR2 as FYNNEI. The CDR3 nucleotides read TGTGCCGGCAGGTTCGAATCCGGAACCTACGAGCAGTACTTC. It codes for CAGRFESGTYEQYF.

J is TRBJ2-7 and V is TRBV10-1; D gene unclear. Germline V gene data show CDR1 as WNHNN and CDR2 as SYGVQD (reference sequence). The CDR3 is 13 amino acids. With 2 bases removed from V and 3 bases from J, the gap between germline ends came to 8 bases. As DNA, the CDR3 is TGCGCCAGCAGTGAGACTGGCCTCTACGAGCAGTACTTC. Its translation: CASSETGLYEQYF.

This rearrangement joins TRBV6-4 to TRBJ1-2; D not resolved. The CDR3 spans 13 residues. Per the germline V gene, CDR1 is MRHNA and CDR2 is SNTAGT. The germline V and J ends were trimmed by 3 bases and 1 base, with 6 bases remaining between them. CDR3 residues: CASSEWGNYGYTF. CDR3 nucleotides: TGTGCCAGCAGTGAGTGGGGTAACTATGGCTACACCTTC.

The gene calls are TRBV13 and TRBJ2-3; the D is unclear. Trimming took off 5 bases at V and 13 bases at J, with 16 bases between the two ends. CDR3 size: 12 residues. Germline CDR1 reads PRHDT; CDR2 reads FYEKMQ (reference sequence). Here the CDR3 reads CASSPGPRMEYF. CDR3 DNA: TGTGCCAGCAGCCCCGGGCCTAGGATGGAGTATTTT.

This sequence joins TRBV5-1 and TRBJ1-2; a weak D match, TRBD1 (5 bases). This CDR3 comprises 13 residues. CDR1 and CDR2 (germline): SGHRS, YFSETQ. V lost 1 base and J 8 bases, leaving 12 bases between the germline ends. The CDR3 region is CASSLSLRGGYTF. The CDR3 coding sequence is TGCGCCAGCAGCTTGTCACTCCGGGGCGGCTACACCTTC.

This clone came up many times. The rearrangement joins TRBV4-1 to TRBJ2-6; 10 bases fit TRBD1. CDR3 length equals 17 residues. CDR1 is MGHRA, CDR2 YSYEKL, per germline. J gave up 4 bases and V 1 base, and 4 bases lay outside the gene matches. CDR3 sequence (DNA): TGCGCCAGCAGCCAAGGACAGGGGGCGACCGGGGCCAACGTCCTGACTTTC. Translated, it gives CASSQGQGATGANVLTF.

The chain couples TRBV7-9 to TRBJ1-6, with 7 bases matching TRBD1. Germline CDR1 SEHNR, CDR2 FQNEAQ (reference sequence). J lost 9 bases, V lost 4 bases, and 6 bases had no gene match. This CDR3 has 14 residues. The CDR3 spells CASSSQGGGSPLHF. DNA for the CDR3: TGTGCCAGCAGCTCCCAGGGGGGCGGTTCACCCCTCCACTTT.